This T cell receptor beta chain is drawn from a study of graft-versus-host responses after intestinal transplantation. For the study at large: All recipients were transplanted with multivisceral, liver-intestinal, or isolated intestinal grafts. Once they had received anti-thymocyte globulin induction, all recipients took tacrolimus and steroids for 2 to 4 years. General study points: Detection of GvH clones occurred in recipient marrow, and some had their first appearance in ileum or blood. Early post-transplant falls in HvG clones accompanied the peak levels of circulating GvH clones.

On this clone itself: What it recognizes is unknown.

Germline V gives CDR1 MNHEY, CDR2 SMNVEV (reference sequence). With 0 bases clipped from V and 3 bases from J, the junction kept 9 bases outside the gene matches. CDR3 length: 17 amino acids. Clones were read by immunoSEQ multiplex PCR, and TCRdb kept only the in-frame ones, dropping some. The repertoire has 50,000 or so clones, 85% to 95% of them found once; the top ten carry about 5.5%. The receptor was derived from a human patient who received an intestinal transplant, so some T cells may come from the graft donor. The specimen was PBMCs, collected about 800 days after a first intestinal transplant, on the day of a second. V gene TRBV27 combines with J gene TRBJ2-5, with 8 bases fitting TRBD1. Here the CDR3 DNA reads TGTGCCAGCAGTTTATCCTATCTAGGGACAGGTGAAGAGACCCAGTACTTC. Translated, it gives CASSLSYLGTGEETQYF.